The 15 T cell receptor beta chains given below trace back to one sample, sequenced in a study of blood T cell repertoires in COVID-19. Using immunoSEQ multiplex PCR, the repertoire was profiled, and TCRdb retains in-frame clones only, with some absent. The sample yields 310,000 or so clones, roughly 87% seen once. Input material: PBMCs or T cells enriched from blood (not recorded which). These receptors were taken from a woman between 18 and 30 years old who had recovered from COVID-19.

V usage is TRBV7-2 and J usage is TRBJ2-7; D may be TRBD1 (5 bases). CDR3 size: 16 residues. The germline V gene has CDR1 SGHTA and CDR2 FQGNSA. V was pared by 1 base and J by 2 bases, with 15 bases between. The CDR3 protein is CASSLEGGRVPYEQYF. The CDR3 DNA follows: TGTGCCAGCAGCTTAGAGGGCGGCAGGGTACCCTACGAGCAGTACTTC.

The chain employs TRBV13 and TRBJ1-2, with D unresolved. The V and J ends lost 0 bases and 5 bases respectively, with 7 bases between them. Per the germline V gene, CDR1 is PRHDT and CDR2 is FYEKMQ (reference sequence). CDR3 length: 13 residues. The CDR3 nucleotides are TGTGCCAGCAGCTTAGGTGGAGATTATGGCTACACCTTC. Its protein product is CASSLGGDYGYTF.

The genes are TRBV19 and TRBJ2-7; no definite D call. The germline gives CDR1 LNHDA, CDR2 SQIVND (reference sequence). The V gene lost 6 bases and the J gene lost 5 bases, with 11 bases spanning the gap. The CDR3 sequence is 12 residues long. The CDR3 DNA reads as TGTGCCAGTAGAGCCCCTTCCAACGAGCAGTACTTC. The encoded protein is CASRAPSNEQYF.

The rearrangement uses TRBV7-2 and TRBJ2-7, with 11 nucleotides matching TRBD2. With V trimmed by 5 bases and J by 6 bases, 6 bases remained unmatched. CDR1 SGHTA and CDR2 FQGNSA come from the germline V gene. The CDR3 totals 14 residues. The CDR3 coding sequence is TGTGCCAGCAGCCTGACTAGCGGGGACCGCGAGCAGTACTTC. Protein sequence: CASSLTSGDREQYF.

V is TRBV12-3 or TRBV12-4 and J is TRBJ1-1; tentative D call: TRBD1 (5 bases). V gave up 5 bases and J gave up 5 bases, with 9 bases separating them. There are 12 residues in the CDR3. DNA of the CDR3: TGTGCCAGCAGTCACAGGCAAACTGAAGCTTTCTTT. Its protein is CASSHRQTEAFF.

This clone has more than one count but fewer than ten. The rearrangement joins TRBV6-6 to TRBJ1-2, with D perhaps matching TRBD1 (5 bases). The CDR3 consists of 17 residues. Trimming removed 5 bases at V and 2 bases at J, with 21 bases between. Germline V CDR1 and CDR2: MNHNY, SVGAGI (reference sequence). CDR3 sequence: CASSPGTGGYENYGYTF. DNA for the CDR3: TGTGCCAGCAGTCCCGGGACGGGAGGGTATGAAAACTATGGCTACACCTTC.

The V call is TRBV28, the J call TRBJ1-2, with TRBD1 matching 9 bases. Unmatched junction bases numbered 9, after V lost 6 bases and J lost 7 bases. Germline V lookup: CDR1 MDHEN, CDR2 SYDVKM. This CDR3 has 14 residues. The CDR3 nucleotides read TGTGCCAGCAGGTGGGACAGGGTTTCCATTGGCTACACCTTC. It is translated as CASRWDRVSIGYTF.

This clone has just one count. This CDR3 reads CASSLGGGGEVAYTF. CDR3 DNA: TGCGCCAGCAGCTTGGGTGGCGGGGGAGAGGTAGCCTACACCTTC. The V and J genes are TRBV5-1 and TRBJ1-2; D possibly corresponds to TRBD1 (5 bases). Between the trimmed V and J ends, which lost 0 bases and 10 bases, there was a span of 19 bases. The germline gives CDR1 SGHRS, CDR2 YFSETQ. The CDR3 contains 15 residues.

V and J are TRBV5-1 and TRBJ2-2; 12 bases are shared with TRBD2. V was pared by 4 bases and J by 7 bases, with 5 bases of the junction left unmatched. This CDR3 is built from 15 residues. The germline gives CDR1 SGHRS, CDR2 YFSETQ. The CDR3 loop reads CASSLTTSGSGELFF. Written as DNA, the CDR3 is TGCGCCAGCAGCCTCACGACTAGCGGGAGCGGGGAGCTGTTTTTT.

The chain recombines TRBV18 with TRBJ1-2; TRBD1 matches 7 bases. The CDR3 consists of 15 residues. Germline V gene sequence: CDR1 KGHSH, CDR2 LQKENI. Trimming cost V 3 bases and J 2 bases; bases outside gene matches: 6. The CDR3 coding sequence is TGTGCCAGCTCACCCAAAACGGGACAGAACTATGGCTACACCTTC. It is translated as CASSPKTGQNYGYTF.

The chain employs TRBV9 and TRBJ2-7; D not resolved. CDR3 length equals 12 residues. The V end was cut by 3 bases, the J end by 6 bases, with 10 bases between. Per germline, CDR1 SGDLS and CDR2 YYNGEE. The CDR3 DNA sequence: TGTGCCAGCAGCGACTACCCGTCCGAGCAGTACTTC. This gives the protein CASSDYPSEQYF.

V and J are TRBV9 and TRBJ1-6, with 9 bases identical to TRBD1. V trimming: 6 bases; J trimming: 7 bases; junction bases outside the gene matches: 5. The CDR3 totals 14 residues. Germline values: CDR1 SGDLS, CDR2 YYNGEE. The CDR3 is CASKTGQGNSPLHF. The CDR3 DNA is TGTGCCAGCAAGACCGGACAGGGGAATTCACCCCTCCACTTT.

About this clone itself: Other DNA sequences in this specimen translate into the identical CDR3. The V and J genes are TRBV27 and TRBJ1-1, with D tentatively TRBD1 (5 bases). V was pared by 2 bases and J by 1 base, with 5 bases between. Germline V gene data show CDR1 as MNHEY and CDR2 as SMNVEV (reference sequence). This CDR3 has 13 amino acids. The CDR3 DNA reads TGTGCCAGCAGTTTAGGACAGAACACTGAAGCTTTCTTT. This sequence encodes CASSLGQNTEAFF.

The rearrangement joins TRBV5-6 to TRBJ2-1, with 7 bases aligning to TRBD1. There are 16 residues in the CDR3. CDR1 SGHDT and CDR2 YYEEEE come from the germline V gene. Unmatched junction bases numbered 12, after V lost 4 bases and J lost 5 bases. CDR3 in amino acids: CASSGNRGSRNNEQFF. For the CDR3, the DNA is TGTGCCAGCAGCGGGAACAGGGGATCCCGTAACAATGAGCAGTTCTTC.

V and J are TRBV19 and TRBJ1-4; D may be TRBD1 (5 bases). CDR1 is LNHDA, CDR2 SQIVND, per germline (reference sequence). The CDR3 contains 17 residues. V was trimmed by 5 bases and J by 0 bases, leaving 16 bases between them. The CDR3 loop reads CASSFAFRGTTNEKLFF. The DNA of the CDR3 is TGTGCCAGTAGTTTTGCCTTTAGGGGTACAACTAATGAAAAACTGTTTTTT.